This T cell receptor beta chain was retrieved from a study of blood T cell repertoires in COVID-19. About the study: PBMCs, B-cell-depleted T cells, or T cells were the source of the cDNA or gDNA that made up the material.

With 4 bases removed from V and 1 base from J, the gap between germline ends came to 7 bases. The CDR3 is 14 amino acids. CDR1 is SGHTA, CDR2 FQGNSA, per germline. Source study methods: Counts of nucleated cells, estimated from reference gene primer amplification, were obtained. Sequenced by immunoSEQ multiplex PCR; TCRdb stores in-frame clones only, minus some. That table is the source of V, J and clone size, and D and trimming were worked out from the DNA. The repertoire consists of approximately 250,000 clones, with about 83% occurring once and the leading ten covering 5% to 7%. This clone was recorded a few times.

The chain employs TRBV7-2 and TRBJ1-4; no clear D gene. The receptor was isolated from an elderly woman with COVID-19, enrolled during active disease. The sample comprised peripheral blood. The CDR3 spells CASSSQVTNEKLFF. CDR3 bases: TGTGCCAGCAGCTCACAAGTAACTAATGAAAAACTGTTTTTT.